The TCR beta chain under discussion was sequenced for a study of T cells in Graves' hyperthyroidism and ophthalmopathy. With V trimmed by 7 bases and J by 7 bases, 8 bases remained unmatched. The CDR3 consists of 13 residues. Regarding the study as a whole: Most expanded thyroid clonotypes above 0.001 recurred in blood. The model foresaw ophthalmopathy a median roughly 6 months prior to onset.

Diagnosing involved the use of clinical symptoms, serum thyroxine and TRAb, thyroid ultrasound and orbital computed tomography. Amplified regions were TCR beta CDR3 sequences from RNA transcripts. Researchers ran a first-round RT-PCR on the TCR CDR3 using the HTBI primer set. TCRdb processed the multiplex PCR reads anew with MiXCR; each CDR3 protein has one entry. The table has roughly 500,000 distinct CDR3 sequences, 40% to 50% seen once. As for this clonotype: The antigen remains undetermined.

Sequenced material: peripheral blood or thyroid tissue (not recorded which). The sequence derives from an adult woman with Graves' disease, either hyperthyroidism or ophthalmopathy (not recorded which). The genes are TRBV12-3 or TRBV12-4 and TRBJ1-1; the match to TRBD1 covers 8 bases. CDR3 coding DNA: TGTGCCAGCAACCACAGGGGGGCTAATGAAGCTTTCTTT. It codes for CASNHRGANEAFF.